This T cell receptor beta chain comes out of a study of blood T cell repertoires in COVID-19 (dated by TCRdb to the early 2020s). Regarding the complete study: Collaborator samples came from the United States, Italy and Spain and covered acute and convalescent phases of COVID-19. The prospective study material was composed of cDNA or gDNA derived from T cells, B-cell-depleted T cells, or PBMCs. Deeply sampled blood TCRbeta repertoires from subjects exposed to, actively infected with, or recovered from COVID-19 were included in the dataset. The repertoires were made available in a free public database intended to serve as a resource for research on the immune response to SARS-CoV-2. Samples came from the ongoing ImmuneRACE study (first 160 participants) plus 1,254 subjects from 6 global collaborators. The sample metadata nearly always contained a de-identified subject ID, COVID-19 status, age in years and sex. Where available, HLA class I and class II types were obtained from metadata supplied by the sample provider rather than from assay-based typing. On the study overall, not on this receptor specifically: How much clinical and demographic metadata was included differed by source and by participant, and the metadata was provided uncurated.

V gives up 0 bases and J gives up 2 bases, and the segment between their germline ends measures 14 bases. Sequences GTSNPN (CDR1) and SVGIG (CDR2) are obtained from the germline V gene (reference sequence). Including cysteine and phenylalanine, the CDR3 has 16 amino acids. The entry retains the CDR3 DNA only, 48 bases that are in frame from base 1. The collaborating institutions used their own protocols to collect whole blood in K2EDTA tubes. For TCRbeta analysis, collaborator samples were shipped as frozen whole blood, as isolated PBMCs, or as DNA extracted from either sample type. This clone was counted at least ten times. Which antigen it targets is not known. No per-base quality is available; no much larger clone lies one base away. The immunoSEQ Assay, a bias-controlled multiplex PCR, was used to amplify TCRbeta CDR3 regions from genomic DNA. The authors' pipeline ran thus. The number of nucleated cells in each sample was estimated by amplification of reference gene primers within the assay. To quantify the absolute abundance of each unique TCRbeta CDR3 rearrangement, sequence reads were collapsed and filtered. For each sample, productive Simpson clonality was calculated as the square root of Simpson's diversity index across productive rearrangements. This immuneACCESS table, as held by TCRdb, lists in-frame sequences with V and J called but not all clones. Of the missing ones, under half trace to an unresolved V gene in checked studies; the others have no known cause. Clone size and the V and J calls come from that table; the DNA yielded D and trimming. For this sample there are more than 200,000 clones; 79% appear just once. The biggest ten clones account for approximately 4% of the sample.

Rearrangement joined TRBV30 to TRBJ1-3; matching of 5 bases hints at TRBD1 as the D gene. This receptor was taken from a woman aged 35 to 49 with active or convalescent COVID-19. The material sequenced was peripheral blood. The DNA reads as follows: TGTGCCTGGAGTGTTCCTGGGGGGACTCCTGGAAACACCATATATTTT. Its coded protein is CAWSVPGGTPGNTIYF.